Listed below are T cell receptor beta chains from one sample, sequenced in a study of patients and donors after allogeneic stem cell transplantation. In TCRdb, the RT-PCR reads were re-called with MiXCR into one record per CDR3 protein. This table holds about 960,000 distinct CDR3 sequences, around 17% found once. Material: blood, either unsorted or a sorted T cell fraction (not recorded which). The receptors derive from a human donor who was either an allogeneic HSCT recipient or a stem cell or donor lymphocyte infusion donor (not recorded which). It is not recorded whose cells these are; they may come from a transplant donor. CDR3s include the opening cysteine and the closing phenylalanine or tryptophan. A D gene is named only where the DNA matches it firmly. Rows may omit the clone size; those that give it use once, few, many or a size class.

v_gene: TRBV12-3/TRBV12-4
abundance: -
d_gene: -
j_gene: TRBJ2-1
CDR3aa: CASTAGTGPYNEQFF
CDR3nt: TGTGCCAGCACCGCTGGGACGGGTCCCTACAATGAGCAGTTCTTC

v_gene: TRBV12-3/TRBV12-4
abundance: many
d_gene: -
j_gene: TRBJ1-6
CDR3aa: CASSLVDPNNSPLHF
CDR3nt: TGTGCCAGCAGTTTAGTGGACCCAAATAATTCACCCCTCCACTTT

v_gene: TRBV12-3/TRBV12-4
abundance: -
d_gene: -
j_gene: TRBJ2-7
CDR3aa: CASTTSDRPYEQYF
CDR3nt: TGTGCCAGCACCACATCCGACAGACCCTACGAGCAGTACTTC

v_gene: TRBV7-2
abundance: few
d_gene: TRBD2
j_gene: TRBJ2-7
CDR3aa: CASSLGTSEAYEQYF
CDR3nt: TGTGCCAGCAGCTTAGGGACTAGCGAAGCCTACGAGCAGTACTTC

v_gene: TRBV12-3/TRBV12-4
abundance: few
d_gene: -
j_gene: TRBJ1-5
CDR3aa: CASSSFLGGYSNQPQHF
CDR3nt: TGTGCCAGCAGCAGCTTTCTTGGTGGCTATAGCAATCAGCCCCAGCATTTT

v_gene: TRBV5-6
abundance: -
d_gene: -
j_gene: TRBJ2-1
CDR3aa: CASSLVENNEQFF
CDR3nt: TGTGCCAGCAGCTTGGTGGAGAACAATGAGCAGTTCTTC

v_gene: TRBV12-3/TRBV12-4
abundance: many
d_gene: -
j_gene: TRBJ2-2
CDR3aa: CASSPSEGANGELFF
CDR3nt: TGTGCCAGCAGTCCCTCCGAAGGGGCAAACGGGGAGCTGTTTTTT

v_gene: TRBV12-3/TRBV12-4
abundance: -
d_gene: TRBD2
j_gene: TRBJ2-3
CDR3aa: CASLTSGIDTQYF
CDR3nt: TGTGCCAGCTTAACTAGCGGGATAGATACGCAGTATTTT

v_gene: TRBV20-1
abundance: -
d_gene: -
j_gene: TRBJ1-2
CDR3aa: CSASMVRGPNYGYTF
CDR3nt: TGCAGTGCAAGCATGGTGAGGGGACCGAACTATGGCTACACCTTC

v_gene: TRBV5-1
abundance: -
d_gene: -
j_gene: TRBJ2-7
CDR3aa: CASSFKGRAYEQYF
CDR3nt: TGCGCCAGCAGCTTTAAGGGCAGGGCCTACGAGCAGTACTTC

v_gene: TRBV20-1
abundance: few
d_gene: -
j_gene: TRBJ1-5
CDR3aa: CSARAGAGQHF
CDR3nt: TGCAGTGCTAGAGCGGGGGCAGGCCAGCATTTT

v_gene: TRBV4-2
abundance: many
d_gene: -
j_gene: TRBJ1-6
CDR3aa: CASSQDWANSPLHF
CDR3nt: TGTGCCAGCAGCCAAGATTGGGCAAATTCACCCCTCCACTTT

v_gene: TRBV7-9
abundance: -
d_gene: -
j_gene: TRBJ2-5
CDR3aa: CASSHGGGQETQYF
CDR3nt: TGTGCCAGCAGCCACGGTGGGGGGCAGGAGACCCAGTACTTC

v_gene: TRBV20-1
abundance: few
d_gene: -
j_gene: TRBJ1-4
CDR3aa: CSAREGNRQNEKLFF
CDR3nt: TGCAGTGCTAGGGAGGGGAATCGGCAGAATGAAAAACTGTTTTTT

v_gene: TRBV20-1
abundance: few
d_gene: TRBD2
j_gene: TRBJ2-3
CDR3aa: CSARPPKAGAIDTQYF
CDR3nt: TGCAGTGCTAGACCCCCTAAAGCGGGAGCTATAGATACGCAGTATTTT

v_gene: TRBV6-1
abundance: few
d_gene: -
j_gene: TRBJ2-7
CDR3aa: CASSPEGVLIPNEQYF
CDR3nt: TGTGCCAGCAGTCCGGAGGGAGTACTAATCCCGAACGAGCAGTACTTC

v_gene: TRBV7-9
abundance: few
d_gene: TRBD2
j_gene: TRBJ2-1
CDR3aa: CASSTRAGGPSFEQFF
CDR3nt: TGTGCCAGCAGCACTCGAGCGGGAGGGCCGTCGTTTGAGCAGTTCTTC

v_gene: TRBV24-1
abundance: -
d_gene: -
j_gene: TRBJ1-1
CDR3aa: CATSAARGNTEAFF
CDR3nt: TGTGCCACCAGTGCGGCGAGGGGGAACACTGAAGCTTTCTTT

v_gene: TRBV2
abundance: few
d_gene: -
j_gene: TRBJ2-1
CDR3aa: CASSERSALEFF
CDR3nt: TGTGCCAGCAGTGAAAGATCTGCCTTGGAGTTCTTC

v_gene: TRBV12-3/TRBV12-4
abundance: many
d_gene: -
j_gene: TRBJ1-2
CDR3aa: CASSGDRGYGYTF
CDR3nt: TGTGCCAGCAGTGGGGACCGTGGCTATGGCTACACCTTC

v_gene: TRBV9
abundance: -
d_gene: -
j_gene: TRBJ2-7
CDR3aa: CASSAYGGLAYEQYF
CDR3nt: TGTGCCAGCAGCGCCTATGGCGGGCTCGCCTACGAGCAGTACTTC

v_gene: TRBV9
abundance: -
d_gene: -
j_gene: TRBJ2-2
CDR3aa: CASSVVTGPGELFF
CDR3nt: TGTGCCAGCAGCGTAGTAACAGGGCCCGGGGAGCTGTTTTTT

v_gene: TRBV20-1
abundance: few
d_gene: TRBD1
j_gene: TRBJ1-2
CDR3aa: CSARLPGQGANGYTF
CDR3nt: TGCAGTGCTAGACTTCCGGGACAGGGGGCGAATGGCTACACCTTC

v_gene: TRBV20-1
abundance: -
d_gene: -
j_gene: TRBJ2-5
CDR3aa: CSARDGPRETQYF
CDR3nt: TGCAGTGCTAGAGACGGGCCGAGGGAGACCCAGTACTTC

v_gene: TRBV7-8
abundance: many
d_gene: -
j_gene: TRBJ1-1
CDR3aa: CASRMNTEAFF
CDR3nt: TGTGCCAGCAGAATGAACACTGAAGCTTTCTTT

v_gene: TRBV20-1
abundance: -
d_gene: -
j_gene: TRBJ1-1
CDR3aa: CSASQGSVNTEAFF
CDR3nt: TGCAGTGCTTCCCAAGGGTCGGTGAACACTGAAGCTTTCTTT

v_gene: TRBV9
abundance: few
d_gene: -
j_gene: TRBJ2-5
CDR3aa: CASSVAFGWETQYF
CDR3nt: TGTGCCAGCAGCGTAGCCTTTGGGTGGGAGACCCAGTACTTC

v_gene: TRBV5-1
abundance: -
d_gene: -
j_gene: TRBJ2-1
CDR3aa: CASSPTVQGPGSYNEQFF
CDR3nt: TGCGCCAGCAGCCCTACCGTCCAAGGCCCCGGCTCCTACAATGAGCAGTTCTTC

v_gene: TRBV5-1
abundance: -
d_gene: -
j_gene: TRBJ2-7
CDR3aa: CASKRTPDPPHEQYF
CDR3nt: TGCGCCAGCAAAAGAACCCCGGACCCACCCCACGAGCAGTACTTC

v_gene: TRBV3-1
abundance: few
d_gene: -
j_gene: TRBJ1-1
CDR3aa: CASSQVLASAFF
CDR3nt: TGTGCCAGCAGCCAAGTTTTGGCCTCCGCTTTCTTT

v_gene: TRBV4-3
abundance: -
d_gene: -
j_gene: TRBJ1-6
CDR3aa: CASSRRAGYVSPLHF
CDR3nt: TGCGCCAGCAGCCGCAGGGCTGGCTACGTCTCACCCCTCCACTTT

v_gene: TRBV10-3
abundance: -
d_gene: -
j_gene: TRBJ2-5
CDR3aa: CAISEGGTQYF
CDR3nt: TGTGCCATCAGTGAAGGGGGGACCCAGTACTTC

v_gene: TRBV20-1
abundance: many
d_gene: -
j_gene: TRBJ1-6
CDR3aa: CSAEQEGPGVSPLHF
CDR3nt: TGCAGTGCCGAGCAGGAAGGGCCAGGGGTTTCACCCCTCCACTTT

v_gene: TRBV5-6
abundance: -
d_gene: -
j_gene: TRBJ2-7
CDR3aa: CASSPEGAGLEQYF
CDR3nt: TGTGCCAGCAGCCCGGAGGGGGCCGGGCTCGAGCAGTACTTC

v_gene: TRBV6-2/TRBV6-3
abundance: -
d_gene: TRBD2
j_gene: TRBJ2-1
CDR3aa: CASSYQRGAVFF
CDR3nt: TGTGCCAGCAGTTACCAGCGGGGGGCCGTATTCTTC

v_gene: TRBV11-2
abundance: -
d_gene: -
j_gene: TRBJ2-3
CDR3aa: CASSLIRGPVSTDTQYF
CDR3nt: TGTGCCAGCAGCTTAATAAGAGGGCCGGTCAGCACAGATACGCAGTATTTT

v_gene: TRBV13
abundance: few
d_gene: -
j_gene: TRBJ1-3
CDR3aa: CASSLRQSGNTIYF
CDR3nt: TGTGCCAGCAGCTTACGACAGTCTGGAAACACCATATATTTT

v_gene: TRBV28
abundance: many
d_gene: -
j_gene: TRBJ1-1
CDR3aa: CASSSRIDGTEAFF
CDR3nt: TGTGCCAGCAGTAGTCGTATAGATGGGACTGAAGCTTTCTTT

v_gene: TRBV5-1
abundance: many
d_gene: TRBD1
j_gene: TRBJ2-7
CDR3aa: CASSLGRTGSYEQYF
CDR3nt: TGCGCCAGCAGCTTGGGGAGGACAGGGTCCTACGAGCAGTACTTC

v_gene: TRBV6-2/TRBV6-3
abundance: few
d_gene: TRBD2
j_gene: TRBJ2-3
CDR3aa: CASSVRGGVADTQYF
CDR3nt: TGTGCCAGCAGCGTCCGGGGGGGCGTCGCAGATACGCAGTATTTT

v_gene: TRBV20-1
abundance: few
d_gene: TRBD1
j_gene: TRBJ2-7
CDR3aa: CSAPDRGKPYEQYF
CDR3nt: TGCAGTGCCCCGGACAGGGGGAAACCCTACGAGCAGTACTTC

v_gene: TRBV5-1
abundance: few
d_gene: -
j_gene: TRBJ1-2
CDR3aa: CASSPTSDSYGYTF
CDR3nt: TGCGCCAGCAGCCCAACAAGTGACAGCTATGGCTACACCTTC

v_gene: TRBV29-1
abundance: -
d_gene: TRBD2
j_gene: TRBJ2-7
CDR3aa: CSAEGRRGSSYEQYF
CDR3nt: TGCAGCGCTGAAGGCCGGCGGGGGAGCTCCTACGAGCAGTACTTC

v_gene: TRBV11-2
abundance: -
d_gene: -
j_gene: TRBJ2-3
CDR3aa: CASSLAHFRGWGNAQYF
CDR3nt: TGTGCCAGCAGCTTAGCTCACTTCCGAGGATGGGGGAACGCGCAGTATTTT

v_gene: TRBV12-3/TRBV12-4
abundance: many
d_gene: -
j_gene: TRBJ1-3
CDR3aa: CASSRRSGNTIYF
CDR3nt: TGTGCCAGCAGTAGGAGATCTGGAAACACCATATATTTT

v_gene: TRBV5-1
abundance: many
d_gene: -
j_gene: TRBJ2-1
CDR3aa: CASSLGGDYNEQFF
CDR3nt: TGCGCCAGCAGCTTAGGCGGGGACTACAATGAGCAGTTCTTC

v_gene: TRBV4-2
abundance: -
d_gene: -
j_gene: TRBJ2-2
CDR3aa: CASSPRGQGWGELFF
CDR3nt: TGTGCCAGCAGCCCCAGAGGACAAGGCTGGGGGGAGCTGTTTTTT

v_gene: TRBV7-9
abundance: -
d_gene: -
j_gene: TRBJ2-1
CDR3aa: CASSSLWTYNEQFF
CDR3nt: TGTGCCAGCAGCTCCCTTTGGACCTACAATGAGCAGTTCTTC

v_gene: TRBV25-1
abundance: few
d_gene: -
j_gene: TRBJ1-2
CDR3aa: CASSERAGPYGYTF
CDR3nt: TGTGCCAGCAGTGAACGGGCAGGGCCCTATGGCTACACCTTC

v_gene: TRBV12-3/TRBV12-4
abundance: few
d_gene: -
j_gene: TRBJ1-5
CDR3aa: CASSAAGPRNQPQHF
CDR3nt: TGTGCCAGCAGCGCGGCAGGGCCTCGCAATCAGCCCCAGCATTTT

v_gene: TRBV6-1
abundance: -
d_gene: TRBD2
j_gene: TRBJ2-7
CDR3aa: CASSPVTSGKSYEQYF
CDR3nt: TGTGCCAGCAGCCCCGTGACTAGCGGGAAGTCCTACGAGCAGTACTTC